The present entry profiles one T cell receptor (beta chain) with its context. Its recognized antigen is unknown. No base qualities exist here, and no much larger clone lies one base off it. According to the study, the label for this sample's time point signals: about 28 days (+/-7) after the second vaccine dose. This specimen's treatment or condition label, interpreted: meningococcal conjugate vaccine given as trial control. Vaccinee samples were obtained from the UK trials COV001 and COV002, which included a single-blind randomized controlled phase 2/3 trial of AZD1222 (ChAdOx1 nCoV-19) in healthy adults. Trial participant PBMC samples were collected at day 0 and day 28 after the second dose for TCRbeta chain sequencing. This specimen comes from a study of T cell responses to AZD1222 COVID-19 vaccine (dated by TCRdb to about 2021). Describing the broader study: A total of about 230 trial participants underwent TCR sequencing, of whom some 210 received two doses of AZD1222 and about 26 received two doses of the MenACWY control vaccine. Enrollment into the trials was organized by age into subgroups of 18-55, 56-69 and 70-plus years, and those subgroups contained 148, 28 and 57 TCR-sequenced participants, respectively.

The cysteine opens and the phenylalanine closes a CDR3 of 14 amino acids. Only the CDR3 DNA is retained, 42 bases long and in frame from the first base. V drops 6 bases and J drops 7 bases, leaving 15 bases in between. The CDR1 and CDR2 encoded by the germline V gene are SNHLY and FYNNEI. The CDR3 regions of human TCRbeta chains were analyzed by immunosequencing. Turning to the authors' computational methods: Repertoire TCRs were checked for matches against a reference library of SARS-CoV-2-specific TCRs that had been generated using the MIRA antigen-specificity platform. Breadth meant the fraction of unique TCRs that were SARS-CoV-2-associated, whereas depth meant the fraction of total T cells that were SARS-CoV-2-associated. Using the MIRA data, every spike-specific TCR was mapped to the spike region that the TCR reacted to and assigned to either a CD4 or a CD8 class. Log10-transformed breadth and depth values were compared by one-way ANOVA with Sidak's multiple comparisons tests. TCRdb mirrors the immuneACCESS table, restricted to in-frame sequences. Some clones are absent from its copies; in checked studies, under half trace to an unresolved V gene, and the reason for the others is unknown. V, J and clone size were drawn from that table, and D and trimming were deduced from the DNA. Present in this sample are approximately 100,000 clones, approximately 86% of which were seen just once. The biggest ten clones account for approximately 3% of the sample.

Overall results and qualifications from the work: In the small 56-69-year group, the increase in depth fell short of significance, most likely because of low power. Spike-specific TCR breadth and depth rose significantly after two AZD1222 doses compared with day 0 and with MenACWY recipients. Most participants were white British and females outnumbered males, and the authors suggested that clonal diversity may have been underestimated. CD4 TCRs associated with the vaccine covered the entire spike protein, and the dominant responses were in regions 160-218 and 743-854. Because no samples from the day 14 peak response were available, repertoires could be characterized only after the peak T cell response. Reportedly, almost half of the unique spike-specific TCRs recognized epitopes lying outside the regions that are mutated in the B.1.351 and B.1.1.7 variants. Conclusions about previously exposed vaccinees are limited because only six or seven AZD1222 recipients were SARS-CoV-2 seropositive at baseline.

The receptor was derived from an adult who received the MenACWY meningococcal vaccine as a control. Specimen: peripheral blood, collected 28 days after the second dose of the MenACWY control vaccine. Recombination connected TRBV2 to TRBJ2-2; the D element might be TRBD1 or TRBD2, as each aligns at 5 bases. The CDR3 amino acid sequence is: CASRRGPTLGELFF. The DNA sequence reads TGTGCCAGCAGGAGGGGTCCCACACTCGGGGAGCTGTTTTTT.